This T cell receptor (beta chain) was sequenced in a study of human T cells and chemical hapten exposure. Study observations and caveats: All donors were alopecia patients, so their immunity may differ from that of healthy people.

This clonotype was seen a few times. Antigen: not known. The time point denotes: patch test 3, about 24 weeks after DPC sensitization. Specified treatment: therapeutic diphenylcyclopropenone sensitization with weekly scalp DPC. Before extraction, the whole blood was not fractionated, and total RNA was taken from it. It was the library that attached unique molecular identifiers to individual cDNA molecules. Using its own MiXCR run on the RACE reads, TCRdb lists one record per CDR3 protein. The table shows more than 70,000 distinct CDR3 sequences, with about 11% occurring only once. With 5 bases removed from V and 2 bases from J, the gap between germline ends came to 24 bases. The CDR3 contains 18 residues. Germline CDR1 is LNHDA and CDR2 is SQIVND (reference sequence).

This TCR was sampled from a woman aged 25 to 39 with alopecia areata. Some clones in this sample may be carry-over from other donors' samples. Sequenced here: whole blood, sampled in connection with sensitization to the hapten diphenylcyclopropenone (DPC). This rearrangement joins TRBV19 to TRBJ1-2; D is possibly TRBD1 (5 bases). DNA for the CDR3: TGTGCCAGTAGTGCTACCGTGGGGGAATCCTTATTAAACTATGGCTACACCTTC. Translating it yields CASSATVGESLLNYGYTF.